This T cell receptor beta chain emerged from a study of Graves' ophthalmopathy and Graves' hyperthyroidism. TCR beta CDR3 regions were amplified from RNA transcripts. The library came from an HTBI-primed first-round RT-PCR and a second-round multiplex PCR. TCRdb called the multiplex PCR reads again in MiXCR, with one record for every CDR3 protein. Of 650,000 to 800,000 distinct CDR3 sequences listed, over 40% are singletons. Germline CDR1 SGHVS, CDR2 FQNEAQ. Trimming pared 1 base from V and 4 bases from J, leaving 13 bases between. The CDR3 consists of 15 residues. The study, taken as a whole, reports: Most expanded clonotypes from thyroid (those above 0.001 frequency) were also found in blood.

This clonotype was seen repeatedly, ten times or more. Its antigen remains unknown. The sequence derives from an adult man with Graves' ophthalmopathy. The chain has TRBV7-8 and TRBJ2-5; D possibly corresponds to TRBD2 (7 bases). Input material: peripheral blood. The DNA for the CDR3 is TGTGCCAGCAGCTTAGGGCCGGGGGGCTCAGAGACCCAGTACTTC. It translates to CASSLGPGGSETQYF.